This TCR beta chain was retrieved from a study of Ad26.COV2.S vaccination and SARS-CoV-2 variants. On the study more broadly: Each vaccinee took Ad26.COV2.S intramuscularly, once or twice 56 days apart. The study's findings and limits: Breadth measured for non-spike TCRs was similar across vaccine and placebo recipients.

About this clone itself: Its antigen is still unknown.

Assay used: immunoSEQ multiplex PCR; TCRdb lists only in-frame clones, some missing. The top ten clones hold approximately 12% of a sample with a few hundred thousand clones, about 93% of them seen once. Regarding treatment: some 20 received Ad26.COV2.S at low or high dose, single or two shots; 5 received placebo; per-sample allocation not given. Repertoires come from day 63 after the first vaccine or placebo injection. Aged 18-55 years, donor was enrolled in Boston at some point between 2019 and 2021. The germline V gene encodes CDR1 MNHEY and CDR2 SVGAGI. Deletions cut 0 bases from V and 9 bases from J, with 6 bases between. This CDR3 comprises 13 residues.

This TCR derives from a person aged 18-65 years who received the Ad26.COV2.S COVID-19 vaccine or a placebo. The V call is TRBV6-5, the J call TRBJ1-6, with D uncertain. The sample was peripheral blood, taken in a trial of Ad26.COV2.S vaccine versus placebo. The DNA of the CDR3 is TGTGCCAGCAGTTACTCCGGATTTTCACCCCTCCACTTT. Protein: CASSYSGFSPLHF.